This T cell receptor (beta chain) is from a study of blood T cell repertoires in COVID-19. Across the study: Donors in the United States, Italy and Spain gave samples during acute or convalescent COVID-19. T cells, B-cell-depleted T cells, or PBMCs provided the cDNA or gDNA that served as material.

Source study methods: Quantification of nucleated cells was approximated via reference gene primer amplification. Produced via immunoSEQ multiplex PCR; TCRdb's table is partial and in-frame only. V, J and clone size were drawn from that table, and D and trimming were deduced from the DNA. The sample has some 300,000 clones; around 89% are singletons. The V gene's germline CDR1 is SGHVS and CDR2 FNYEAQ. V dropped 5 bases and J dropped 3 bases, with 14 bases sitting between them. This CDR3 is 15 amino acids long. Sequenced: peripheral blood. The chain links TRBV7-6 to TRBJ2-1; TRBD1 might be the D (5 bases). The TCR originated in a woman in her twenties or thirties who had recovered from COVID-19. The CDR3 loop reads CASSAEGANYNEQFF. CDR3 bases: TGTGCCAGCAGCGCCGAAGGGGCGAACTACAATGAGCAGTTCTTC.